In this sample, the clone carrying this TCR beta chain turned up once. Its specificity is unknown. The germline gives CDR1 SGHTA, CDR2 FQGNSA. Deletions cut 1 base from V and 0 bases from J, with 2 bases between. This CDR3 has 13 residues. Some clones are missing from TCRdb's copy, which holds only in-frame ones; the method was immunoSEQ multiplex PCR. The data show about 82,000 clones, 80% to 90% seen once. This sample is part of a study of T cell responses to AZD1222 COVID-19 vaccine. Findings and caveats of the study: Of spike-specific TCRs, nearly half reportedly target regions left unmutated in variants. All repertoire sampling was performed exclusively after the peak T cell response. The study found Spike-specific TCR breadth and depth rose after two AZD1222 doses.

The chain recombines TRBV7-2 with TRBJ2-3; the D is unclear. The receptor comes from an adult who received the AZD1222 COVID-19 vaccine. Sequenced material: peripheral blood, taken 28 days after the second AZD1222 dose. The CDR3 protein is CASSLGSTDTQYF. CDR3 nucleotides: TGTGCCAGCAGCTTAGGAAGCACAGATACGCAGTATTTT.